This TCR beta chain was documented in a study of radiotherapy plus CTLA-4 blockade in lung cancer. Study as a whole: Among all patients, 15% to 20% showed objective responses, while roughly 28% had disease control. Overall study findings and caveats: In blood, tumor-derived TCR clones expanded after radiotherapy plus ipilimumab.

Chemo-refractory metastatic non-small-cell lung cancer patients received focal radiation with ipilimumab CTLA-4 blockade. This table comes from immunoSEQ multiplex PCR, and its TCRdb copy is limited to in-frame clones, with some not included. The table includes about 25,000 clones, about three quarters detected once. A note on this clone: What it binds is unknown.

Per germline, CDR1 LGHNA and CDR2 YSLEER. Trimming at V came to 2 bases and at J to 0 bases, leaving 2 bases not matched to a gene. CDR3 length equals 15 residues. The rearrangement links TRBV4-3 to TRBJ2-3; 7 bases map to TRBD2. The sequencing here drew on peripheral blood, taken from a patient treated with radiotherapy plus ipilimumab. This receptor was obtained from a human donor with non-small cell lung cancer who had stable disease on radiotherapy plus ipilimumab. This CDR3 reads CASSQYSGSTDTQYF. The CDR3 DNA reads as TGCGCCAGCAGCCAATATAGCGGGAGCACAGATACGCAGTATTTT.